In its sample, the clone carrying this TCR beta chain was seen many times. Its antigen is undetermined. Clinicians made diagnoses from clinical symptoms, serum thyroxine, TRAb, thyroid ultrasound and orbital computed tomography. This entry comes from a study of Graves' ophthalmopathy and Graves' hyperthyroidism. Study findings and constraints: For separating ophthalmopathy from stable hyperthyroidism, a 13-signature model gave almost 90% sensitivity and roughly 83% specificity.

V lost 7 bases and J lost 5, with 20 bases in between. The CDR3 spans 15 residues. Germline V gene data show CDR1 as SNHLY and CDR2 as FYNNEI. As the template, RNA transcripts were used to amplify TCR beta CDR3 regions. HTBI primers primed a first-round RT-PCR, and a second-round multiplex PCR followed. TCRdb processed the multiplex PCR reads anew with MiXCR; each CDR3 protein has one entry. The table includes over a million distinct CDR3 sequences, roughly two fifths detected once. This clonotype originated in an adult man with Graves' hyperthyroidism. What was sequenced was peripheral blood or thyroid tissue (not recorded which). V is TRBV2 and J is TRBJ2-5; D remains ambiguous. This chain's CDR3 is CASIKLGISGETQYF. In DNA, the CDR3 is TGTGCCAGCATAAAATTGGGTATCTCAGGCGAGACCCAGTACTTC.